The T cell receptor beta chain described here comes from a study of T cells in Graves' hyperthyroidism and ophthalmopathy. This clonotype was recorded at least ten times. The junction and the germline gene differ at one end; a read error may be behind it. Patients counted as stable if ophthalmopathy did not develop within 18 months. Used for diagnoses were clinical symptoms, serum thyroxine and TRAb, thyroid ultrasound and orbital computed tomography. The PBMCs studied were ones that came from about 10 ml fresh peripheral blood. What was amplified from RNA transcripts were TCR beta CDR3 regions. A set of HTBI primers served as the primers for a first-round RT-PCR of the TCR CDR3. One entry per CDR3 protein, called by TCRdb with MiXCR from the multiplex PCR reads. This table has 600,000 to 800,000 distinct CDR3 sequences, approximately 36% appearing once. Germline V CDR1 and CDR2: SNHLY, FYNNEI. The CDR3 has 12 amino acids.

This rearrangement joins TRBV2 to TRBJ2-5; D is undetermined. Sequences were obtained from blood. This TCR derives from a woman aged 40 to 55 with Graves' hyperthyroidism. For the CDR3, the DNA is TGTGCCAGCAGCGAAGCTCGAGAGACCCAGTACTTC. Protein sequence: CASSEARETQYF.